The rows below give T cell receptor beta chains drawn from one sample of a study of cytomegalovirus exposure and HLA in healthy donors. Sequenced by immunoSEQ multiplex PCR; TCRdb stores in-frame clones only, minus some. This sample contains 70,000 to 90,000 clones. Material for sequencing was PBMCs. Receptor source: a man aged 18 to 29 in good health and CMV-seropositive. Both conserved end residues are part of each CDR3. A D gene is named only where the DNA matches it firmly.

d_call | j_call | v_call | cdr3_aa
TRBD1 | TRBJ1-2 | TRBV28 | CASSQRDRSSGYTF
. | TRBJ2-6 | TRBV6-1 | CASSEQDSGANVLTF
TRBD2 | TRBJ2-7 | TRBV5-6 | CASSLPTSGEYYEQYF
. | TRBJ1-1 | TRBV7-9 | CASSSRGRTEAFF
. | TRBJ1-5 | TRBV7-9 | CASSLAGLGNQPQHF
TRBD1 | TRBJ2-7 | TRBV28 | CASTPPGTGGYEQYF
TRBD1 | TRBJ2-7 | TRBV19 | CASSPGQGRFSYEQYF
. | TRBJ1-2 | TRBV27 | CASGGSYNYGYTF
TRBD1 | TRBJ2-3 | TRBV28 | CAGARDRGIGDTQYF
. | TRBJ1-3 | TRBV30 | CATGTGPLENTIYF
. | TRBJ2-2 | TRBV2 | CASREVESNTGELFF
TRBD1 | TRBJ2-7 | TRBV5-1 | CASSSGQGKSAYEQYF
. | TRBJ2-1 | TRBV9 | CASSVRVFEIYNEQFF
. | TRBJ1-1 | TRBV5-6 | CASSSGNTEAFF
. | TRBJ1-1 | TRBV5-1 | CASRIDSSTEAFF
. | TRBJ2-2 | TRBV10-1 | CASSETSGTWTGELFF
TRBD2 | TRBJ2-7 | TRBV2 | CATRRGVSYEQYF
TRBD1 | TRBJ2-3 | TRBV5-4 | CASSLKLTGDKADTQYF
TRBD1 | TRBJ2-7 | TRBV27 | CASGSGTALYEQYF
. | TRBJ1-4 | TRBV19 | CATWGGLTNEKLFF
. | TRBJ1-1 | TRBV6-1 | CASSDSREGGTEAFF
TRBD2 | TRBJ2-2 | TRBV13 | CASSLASSGEGGELFF
. | TRBJ2-7 | TRBV19 | CASSTGSVAYEQYF
TRBD1 | TRBJ1-1 | TRBV7-8 | CASSLAQGGKGTEAFF
. | TRBJ1-2 | TRBV19 | CASRHTGLNYGYTF
. | TRBJ1-1 | TRBV28 | CASSPPGFGAFF
. | TRBJ2-2 | TRBV6-6 | CANRISNTGELFF
. | TRBJ1-3 | TRBV6-6 | CANGTGQSGNTIYF
TRBD1 | TRBJ2-2 | TRBV5-1 | CASSFGQGVPGELFF